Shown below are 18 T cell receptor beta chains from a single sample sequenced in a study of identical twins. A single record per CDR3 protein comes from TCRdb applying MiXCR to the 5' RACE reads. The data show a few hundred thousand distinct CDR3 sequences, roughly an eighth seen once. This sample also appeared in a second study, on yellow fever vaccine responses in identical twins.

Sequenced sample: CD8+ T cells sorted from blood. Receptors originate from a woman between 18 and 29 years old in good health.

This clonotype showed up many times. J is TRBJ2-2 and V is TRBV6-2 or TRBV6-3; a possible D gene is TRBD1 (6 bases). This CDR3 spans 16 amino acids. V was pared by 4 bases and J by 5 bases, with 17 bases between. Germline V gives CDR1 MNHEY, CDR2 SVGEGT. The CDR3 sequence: CASSWGLVIFTGELFF. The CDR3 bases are TGTGCCAGCAGTTGGGGGCTAGTCATCTTTACCGGGGAGCTGTTTTTT.

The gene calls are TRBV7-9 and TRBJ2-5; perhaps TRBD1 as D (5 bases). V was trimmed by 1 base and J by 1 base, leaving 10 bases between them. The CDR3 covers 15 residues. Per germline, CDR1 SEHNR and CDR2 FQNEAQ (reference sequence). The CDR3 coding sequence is TGTGCCAGCAGCTTAGTACAGGAAATCCAAGAGACCCAGTACTTC. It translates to CASSLVQEIQETQYF.

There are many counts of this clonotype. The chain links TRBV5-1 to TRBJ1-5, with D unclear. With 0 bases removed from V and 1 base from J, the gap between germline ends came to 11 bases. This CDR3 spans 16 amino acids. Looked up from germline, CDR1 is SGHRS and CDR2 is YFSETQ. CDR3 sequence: CASSLDGGFSNQPQHF. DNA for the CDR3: TGCGCCAGCAGCTTGGATGGAGGATTCAGCAATCAGCCCCAGCATTTT. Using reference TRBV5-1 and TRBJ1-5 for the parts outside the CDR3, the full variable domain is KAGVTQTPRYLIKTRGQQVTLSCSPISGHRSVSWYQQTPGQGLQFLFEYFSETQRNKGNFPGRFSGRQFSNSRSEMNVSTLELGDSALYLCASSLDGGFSNQPQHFGDGTRLSIL.

CDR3 sequence reads: CASSSWDKQYF. The CDR3 DNA follows: TGTGCCAGCAGTTCTTGGGACAAACAGTACTTC. The genes are TRBV28 and TRBJ2-7; D perhaps matches TRBD1 (6 bases). V lost 4 bases to trimming and J lost 10 bases, with 11 bases between them. This CDR3 comprises 11 residues. Germline V CDR1 and CDR2: MDHEN, SYDVKM.

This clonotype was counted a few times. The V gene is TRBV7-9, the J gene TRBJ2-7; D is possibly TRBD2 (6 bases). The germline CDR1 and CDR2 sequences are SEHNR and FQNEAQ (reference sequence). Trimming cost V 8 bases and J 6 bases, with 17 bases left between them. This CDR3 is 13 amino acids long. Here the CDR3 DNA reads TGTGCCAGCGGGGGACTCTCCTCCCCCGAGCAGTACTTC. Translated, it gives CASGGLSSPEQYF.

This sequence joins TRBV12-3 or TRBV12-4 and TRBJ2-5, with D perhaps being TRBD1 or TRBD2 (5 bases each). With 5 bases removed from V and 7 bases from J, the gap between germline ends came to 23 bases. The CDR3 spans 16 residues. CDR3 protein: CASSLDRDRRRVTQYF. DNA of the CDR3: TGTGCCAGCAGTCTCGACCGGGACCGGAGGCGGGTGACCCAGTACTTC.

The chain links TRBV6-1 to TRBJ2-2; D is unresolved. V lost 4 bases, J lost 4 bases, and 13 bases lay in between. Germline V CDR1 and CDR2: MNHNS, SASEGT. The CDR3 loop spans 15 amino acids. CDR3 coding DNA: TGTGCCAGCAGTGGCACGAAGGATTTCACCGGGGAGCTGTTTTTT. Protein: CASSGTKDFTGELFF.

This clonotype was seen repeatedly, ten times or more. CDR3 coding DNA: TGTGCCAGCAGCTTGGTCGGGGGCTCGAACACTGAAGCTTTCTTT. Its translation is CASSLVGGSNTEAFF. The V and J genes are TRBV7-9 and TRBJ1-1; a possible D gene is TRBD1 (6 bases). The V end was cut by 3 bases, the J end by 1 base, with 12 bases between. Germline V CDR1 and CDR2: SEHNR, FQNEAQ (reference sequence). The CDR3 has 15 residues.

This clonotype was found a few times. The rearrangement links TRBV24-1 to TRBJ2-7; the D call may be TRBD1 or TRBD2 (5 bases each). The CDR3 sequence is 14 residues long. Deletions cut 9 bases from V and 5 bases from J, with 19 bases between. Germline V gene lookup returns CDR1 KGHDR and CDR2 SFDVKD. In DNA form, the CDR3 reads TGTGCCACCTCCTTGACCGGGACGGCGGACGAGCAGTACTTC. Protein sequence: CATSLTGTADEQYF.

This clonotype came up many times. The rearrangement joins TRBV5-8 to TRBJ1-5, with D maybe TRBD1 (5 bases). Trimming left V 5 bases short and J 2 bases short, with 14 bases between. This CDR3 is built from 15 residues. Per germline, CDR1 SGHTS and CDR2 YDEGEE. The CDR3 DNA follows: TGTGCCAGCAGTCCGGGGGGAGGGGGCAATCAGCCCCAGCATTTT. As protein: CASSPGGGGNQPQHF. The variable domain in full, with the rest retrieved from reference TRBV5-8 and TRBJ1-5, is EAGVTQSPTHLIKTRGQQATLRCSPISGHTSVYWYQQALGLGLQFLLWYDEGEERNRGNFPPRFSGRQFPNYSSELNVNALELEDSALYLCASSPGGGGNQPQHFGDGTRLSIL.

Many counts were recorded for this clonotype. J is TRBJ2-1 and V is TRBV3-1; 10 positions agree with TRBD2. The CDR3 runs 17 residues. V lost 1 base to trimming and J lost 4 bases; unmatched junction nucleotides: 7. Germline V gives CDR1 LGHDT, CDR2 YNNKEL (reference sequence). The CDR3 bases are TGTGCCAGCAGCCAAGCCACGATACTAGCGGGGTACAATGAGCAGTTCTTC. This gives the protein CASSQATILAGYNEQFF.

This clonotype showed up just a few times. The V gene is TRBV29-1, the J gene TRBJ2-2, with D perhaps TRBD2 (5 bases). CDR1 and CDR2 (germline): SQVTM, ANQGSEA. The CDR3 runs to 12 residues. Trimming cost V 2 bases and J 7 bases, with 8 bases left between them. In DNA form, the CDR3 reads TGCAGCGTTGAAACCGGAGGCGGGGAGCTGTTTTTT. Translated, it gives CSVETGGGELFF.

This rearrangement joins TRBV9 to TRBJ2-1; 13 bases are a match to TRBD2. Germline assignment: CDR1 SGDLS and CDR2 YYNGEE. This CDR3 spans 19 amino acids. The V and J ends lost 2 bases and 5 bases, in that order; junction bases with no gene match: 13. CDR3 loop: CASSVTSSGTSGINNEQFF. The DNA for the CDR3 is TGTGCCAGCAGCGTTACCTCTTCCGGGACTAGCGGGATAAACAATGAGCAGTTCTTC.

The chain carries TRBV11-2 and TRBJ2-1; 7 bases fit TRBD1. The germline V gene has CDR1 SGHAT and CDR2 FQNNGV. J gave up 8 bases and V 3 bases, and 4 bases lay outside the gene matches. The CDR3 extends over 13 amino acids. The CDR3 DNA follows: TGTGCCAGCAGCTTCCCACAGGGGTATGAGCAGTTCTTC. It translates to CASSFPQGYEQFF. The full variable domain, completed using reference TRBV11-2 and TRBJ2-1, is EAGVAQSPRYKIIEKRQSVAFWCNPISGHATLYWYQQILGQGPKLLIQFQNNGVVDDSQLPKDRFSAERLKGVDSTLKIQPAKLEDSAVYLCASSFPQGYEQFFGPGTRLTVL.

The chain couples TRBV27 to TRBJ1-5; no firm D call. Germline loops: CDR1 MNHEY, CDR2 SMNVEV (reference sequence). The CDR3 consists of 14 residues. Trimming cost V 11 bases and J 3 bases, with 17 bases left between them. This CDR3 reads CASGLPGLNQPQHF. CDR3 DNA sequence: TGTGCCTCAGGCCTCCCAGGCCTCAATCAGCCCCAGCATTTT.

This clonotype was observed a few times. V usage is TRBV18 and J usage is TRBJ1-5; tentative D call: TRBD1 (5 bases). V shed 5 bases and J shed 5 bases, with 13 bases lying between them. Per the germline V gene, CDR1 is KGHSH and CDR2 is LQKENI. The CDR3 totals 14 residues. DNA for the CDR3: TGTGCCAGCTCAGGGGACCCGCGGGATCAGCCCCAGCATTTT. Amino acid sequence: CASSGDPRDQPQHF.

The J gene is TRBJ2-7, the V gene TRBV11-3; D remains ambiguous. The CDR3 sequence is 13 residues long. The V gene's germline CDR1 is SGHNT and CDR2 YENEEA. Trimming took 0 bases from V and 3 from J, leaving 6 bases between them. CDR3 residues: CASSLDHGYEQYF. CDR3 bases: TGTGCCAGCAGCTTAGATCATGGCTACGAGCAGTACTTC.

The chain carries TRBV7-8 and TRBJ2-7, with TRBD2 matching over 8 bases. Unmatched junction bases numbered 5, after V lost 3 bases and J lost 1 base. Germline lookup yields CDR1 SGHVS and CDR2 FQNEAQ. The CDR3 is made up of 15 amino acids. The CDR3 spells CASSFSSGFSYEQYF. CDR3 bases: TGTGCCAGCAGCTTCTCTAGCGGGTTTTCCTACGAGCAGTACTTC.